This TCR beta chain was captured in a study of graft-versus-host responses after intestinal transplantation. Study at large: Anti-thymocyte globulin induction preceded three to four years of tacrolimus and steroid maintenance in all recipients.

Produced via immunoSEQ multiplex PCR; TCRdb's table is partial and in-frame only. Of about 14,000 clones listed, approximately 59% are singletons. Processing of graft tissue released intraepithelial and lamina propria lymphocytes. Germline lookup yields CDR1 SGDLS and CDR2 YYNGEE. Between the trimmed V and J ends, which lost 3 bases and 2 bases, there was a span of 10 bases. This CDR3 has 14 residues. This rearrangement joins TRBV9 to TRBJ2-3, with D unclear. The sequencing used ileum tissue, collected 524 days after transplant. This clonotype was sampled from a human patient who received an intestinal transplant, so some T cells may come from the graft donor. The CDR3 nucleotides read TGTGCCAGCAGCGCCAACTTCCCCACAGATACGCAGTATTTT. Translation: CASSANFPTDTQYF.